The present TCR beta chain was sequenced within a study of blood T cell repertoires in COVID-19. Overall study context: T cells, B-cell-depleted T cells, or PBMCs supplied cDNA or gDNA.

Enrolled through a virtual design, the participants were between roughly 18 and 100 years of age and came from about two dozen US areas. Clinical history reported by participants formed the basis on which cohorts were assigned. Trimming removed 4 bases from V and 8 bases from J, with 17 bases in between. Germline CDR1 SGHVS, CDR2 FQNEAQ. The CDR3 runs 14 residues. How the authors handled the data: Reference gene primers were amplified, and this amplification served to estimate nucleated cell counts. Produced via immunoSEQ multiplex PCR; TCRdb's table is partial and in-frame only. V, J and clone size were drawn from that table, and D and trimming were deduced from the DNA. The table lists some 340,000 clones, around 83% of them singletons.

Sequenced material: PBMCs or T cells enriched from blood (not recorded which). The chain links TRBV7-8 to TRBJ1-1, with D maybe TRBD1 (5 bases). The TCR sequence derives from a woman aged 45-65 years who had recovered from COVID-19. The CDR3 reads CASSSYRTSQEAFF. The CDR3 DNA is TGTGCCAGCAGCTCCTACCGGACATCCCAGGAAGCTTTCTTT. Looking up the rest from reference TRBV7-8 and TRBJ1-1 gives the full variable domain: GAGVSQSPRYKVAKRGQDVALRCDPISGHVSLFWYQQALGQGPEFLTYFQNEAQLDKSGLPSDRFFAERPEGSVSTLKIQRTQQEDSAVYLCASSSYRTSQEAFFGQGTRLTVV.